Sequencing of this T cell receptor (beta chain) was carried out in a study of molecular identifiers for immune sequencing clone quantification. The study, taken as a whole, reports: Clones exceeding 20 RNA copies carried over 97% of effector molecules but under 1% of naive-cell molecules.

This clonotype was found many times. Its specificity is unknown. MiXCR was run by TCRdb on the PCR reads, yielding one entry per CDR3 protein. The table lists roughly 630,000 distinct CDR3 sequences, about 25% of them singletons. Every naive CD8 library was made from between roughly 17,000 and 1,100,000 sorted cells with 10%, 30% or 50% RNA. V was pared by 4 bases and J by 3 bases, with 10 bases between. Germline-derived CDR1 and CDR2 are MNHEY and SMNVEV (reference sequence). CDR3 size: 13 residues. The chain recombines TRBV27 with TRBJ2-7; D may be TRBD1 (6 bases). This TCR came from a human donor in good health. Some libraries in this study had Jurkat cell RNA spiked in. Sequencing was carried out using naive CD8+ T cells from blood, with Jurkat cell RNA spiked in. Specified subset: FACS-sorted CD8+CD4-CCR7+CD45RA+ naive T cells. CDR3 in amino acids: CASSYREGYEQYF. The CDR3 DNA reads as TGTGCCAGCAGTTACAGGGAAGGCTACGAGCAGTACTTC.